The sequence of this T cell receptor (beta chain) was determined in a study of CD8+CD57+ T cells in acquired aplastic anemia (dated by TCRdb to 2016 to 2019). About the full investigation: DNA extracted from sorted CD4+ and CD8+ cells had a mean of roughly 3.3 ug, with a range of roughly 0.18 to 27.4 ug. An average of approximately 9.8 million reads for CD4+ cells and approximately 11 million reads for CD8+ cells was obtained from healthy donor samples.

Including the terminal cysteine and phenylalanine, the CDR3 comprises 14 residues. Solely the CDR3 DNA is kept, with 42 bases framed from the first base. Sequences SGDLS (CDR1) and YYNGEE (CDR2) are obtained from the germline V gene. The germline V end is reduced by 4 bases and the J end by 8 bases; junction bases left unmatched: 11. Beyond this particular receptor, the publication reports: Between patients and healthy controls, no significant difference in CD8+ Simpson's diversity was found (P=0.060). Approximately 31 CD8+ CDR3 sequences were found in both patients and controls but appeared to be highly expressed in patients and within the immunodominant clones of the patients.

The study deep-sequenced TCR repertoires of sorted CD4+ and CD8+ blood T cells from severe aplastic anemia patients and healthy subjects. Ficoll-Paque density gradient centrifugation was used to isolate peripheral blood mononuclear cells. Before DNA extraction, CD4+ and CD8+ T cells were sorted by FACS or by magnetic beads. TCR beta VDJ combination and CDR3 sequence profiling used genomic DNA as the template. An Illumina HiSeq 2000 was the platform used for TCR repertoire sequencing. The paper's data handling went like this. Repertoires were assessed using TRBV/TRBJ rearrangement plots, CDR3 size and DJ length profiles, and Simpson's diversity index. The immunodominant clone was defined as the most abundant DNA sequence in deep sequencing data. CDR3 amino acid sequences were checked for sharing across subjects and were also compared against the VDJdb database and published repertoires. Using fastp trimming at Q25 and MiXCR clonotype assembly, TCRdb reanalyzed the public sequencing data and kept in-frame beta chains. Rows matching on CDR3 protein sequence are summarized as one entry with the most common DNA and genes. It is TCRdb's table, rather than the study itself, that gives the V and J calls and clone size. The sample has some 140,000 distinct CDR3 sequences on record, approximately 41% of them singletons. The ten largest clonotypes hold roughly 8.1% of the sample.

Comment on this clonotype: Its cognate antigen has yet to be identified. No clone much larger than this one lies a single base away; base qualities are absent.

The sequence is built from TRBV9 and TRBJ1-2; 7 central nucleotides agree with TRBD1. The clonotype comes from a human donor in good health, serving as a control. Sequenced sample: sorted CD4+, CD8+, or CD8+CD57+ T cells (not recorded which) from PBMCs. The CDR3 protein: CASSSTGMTGGYTF. Read as DNA, the sequence is TGTGCCAGCAGCTCGACAGGGATGACTGGCGGCTACACCTTC. Supplemented by the reference TRBV9 and TRBJ1-2 proteins around the CDR3, the complete variable domain is DSGVTQTPKHLITATGQRVTLRCSPRSGDLSVYWYQQSLDQGLQFLIQYYNGEERAKGNILERFSAQQFPDLHSELNLSSLELGDSALYFCASSSTGMTGGYTFGSGTRLTVV.